Below, 3 T cell receptor beta chains from the same sample are listed, as sequenced in a study of blood T cells in healthy people across ages. A second PCR of 7 to 11 cycles used a sample-barcoded 5' primer and a J-beta primer mix. MiXCR, applied by TCRdb to the 5' RACE reads, yields one record per CDR3 protein. The data contain about 1.1 million distinct CDR3 sequences, approximately 38% of them seen just once; the ten biggest clones take up around 13%. The sequenced sample was blood. The source of these receptors is a young man in good health.

This chain joins TRBV6-2 or TRBV6-3 and TRBJ2-5; 7 bases line up with TRBD2. The V segment lost 1 base and the J segment 0 bases; nucleotides outside the gene matches: 8. Germline V gives CDR1 MNHEY, CDR2 SVGEGT. This CDR3 is built from 17 residues. The CDR3 spells CASSYLLSGLDQETQYF. DNA for the CDR3: TGTGCCAGCAGTTACTTACTATCCGGACTAGACCAAGAGACCCAGTACTTC.

The V gene is TRBV20-1, the J gene TRBJ2-3; 12 bases are shared with TRBD2. Trimming removed 6 bases from V and 7 bases from J; junction bases left unmatched: 11. The CDR3 covers 15 residues. CDR1 and CDR2 (germline): DFQATT, SNEGSKA (reference sequence). The CDR3 region has the DNA TGCAGTGCCCGACTAGCGGGGGCGGGTAAAAATACGCAGTATTTT. It specifies CSARLAGAGKNTQYF.

V gene TRBV6-1 combines with J gene TRBJ1-2, with a weak D call TRBD1 (5 bases). Trimming shortened V by 8 bases and J by 7 bases, and 8 bases separated the two germline ends. Germline V gives CDR1 MNHNS, CDR2 SASEGT. CDR3 length equals 10 residues. The CDR3 DNA sequence: TGTGCCAGCCGGAGGGGTGGCTACACCTTC. This translates into CASRRGGYTF.